The 12 T cell receptor beta chains reported below all come from one sample, sequenced in a study of TIL therapy for anti-PD-1-resistant metastatic lung cancer. As for time point: pre-treatment sample, taken before nivolumab and TIL therapy. The immunoSEQ assay was v3. Libraries were prepared by immunoSEQ multiplex PCR; TCRdb keeps only in-frame clonotypes and omits some of them. The sample holds nearly 15,000 clones, 86% seen once. Sequencing used blood, obtained at baseline. The receptors were sampled from a person aged 25-79 years with non-small cell lung cancer.

This rearrangement joins TRBV4-3 to TRBJ2-3; 12 bases agree with TRBD1. The J segment lost 4 bases and the V segment lost 5 bases, leaving 7 bases of the junction unmatched. The germline gives CDR1 LGHNA, CDR2 YSLEER. This CDR3 has 16 residues. CDR3 protein: CASSEGTGGSADTQYF. CDR3 DNA: TGCGCCAGCAGCGAAGGGACAGGGGGCTCGGCAGATACGCAGTATTTT.

The V gene is TRBV19, the J gene TRBJ2-3, with TRBD2 identical over 10 bases. There are 16 residues in the CDR3. The V segment lost 6 bases and the J segment 7 bases; nucleotides outside the gene matches: 13. The germline CDR1 and CDR2 sequences are LNHDA and SQIVND (reference sequence). CDR3 nucleotides: TGTGCCAGTAGCCCGTACCTTAGCGGGGGGCGGAATACGCAGTATTTT. Amino acid sequence: CASSPYLSGGRNTQYF.

V and J are TRBV6-5 and TRBJ2-7; TRBD2 is a possible D gene (6 bases). With 8 bases removed from V and 6 bases from J, the gap between germline ends came to 17 bases. The germline V gene encodes CDR1 MNHEY and CDR2 SVGAGI. The CDR3 loop spans 13 amino acids. Here the CDR3 DNA reads TGTGCCAGCTCCTGGCCCCCCGGGAGCGAGCAGTACTTC. This sequence encodes CASSWPPGSEQYF.

The genes are TRBV19 and TRBJ1-1; D gene ambiguous. Trimming cost V 5 bases and J 4 bases, with 17 bases left between them. Germline values: CDR1 LNHDA, CDR2 SQIVND (reference sequence). This CDR3 spans 15 amino acids. The CDR3 loop is CASSREKKHFTEAFF. As DNA, the CDR3 is TGTGCCAGTAGTCGAGAGAAGAAACATTTCACTGAAGCTTTCTTT.

The chain is built from TRBV10-3 and TRBJ2-7; D not certain. V gave up 10 bases and J gave up 0 bases, with 13 bases separating them. CDR3 length equals 13 residues. The germline V gene has CDR1 ENHRY and CDR2 SYGVKD. This CDR3 is CATSPTFSYEQYF. The CDR3 DNA sequence: TGTGCCACCTCCCCCACGTTCTCCTACGAGCAGTACTTC.

The chain employs TRBV28 and TRBJ2-7, with D perhaps TRBD2 (5 bases). V lost 5 bases and J 4 bases, leaving 18 bases between the germline ends. Germline V CDR1 and CDR2: MDHEN, SYDVKM. This CDR3 region has 15 residues. CDR3 residues: CASSVTKPGSYEQYF. The CDR3 region has the DNA TGTGCCAGCAGTGTAACTAAACCGGGGTCTTACGAGCAGTACTTC.

The V call is TRBV7-6, the J call TRBJ2-1; D call uncertain. V was clipped by 6 bases and J by 10 bases, with 22 bases between them. CDR3 length: 15 residues. Germline loops: CDR1 SGHVS, CDR2 FNYEAQ. CDR3 DNA: TGTGCCAGCAGTAGGGTTGCGACTCCTTTGGCGGAGCAGTTCTTC. Translating gives CASSRVATPLAEQFF. Complete variable domain (other parts from reference TRBV7-6 and TRBJ2-1): GAGVSQSPRYKVTKRGQDVALRCDPISGHVSLYWYRQALGQGPEFLTYFNYEAQQDKSGLPNDRFSAERPEGSISTLTIQRTEQRDSAMYRCASSRVATPLAEQFFGPGTRLTVL.

This chain connects TRBV5-1 to TRBJ1-4; a possible D gene is TRBD1 (5 bases). The CDR3 is made up of 14 amino acids. V dropped 0 bases and J dropped 7 bases, with 10 bases sitting between them. The germline V gene has CDR1 SGHRS and CDR2 YFSETQ. The CDR3 sequence: CASSLGTGGEKLFF. The CDR3 nucleotides are TGCGCCAGCAGCTTGGGGACCGGGGGTGAAAAACTGTTTTTT.

The J gene is TRBJ2-3, the V gene TRBV18, with unresolved D. CDR1 is KGHSH and CDR2 is LQKENI in the germline V gene. Trimming pared 2 bases from V and 0 bases from J, leaving 12 bases between. There are 16 residues in the CDR3. In DNA, the CDR3 is TGTGCCAGCTCACCAATACAAATAGCTAGCACAGATACGCAGTATTTT. Its translation is CASSPIQIASTDTQYF.

The genes are TRBV28 and TRBJ2-1, with TRBD2 matching 7 bases. Trimming at V came to 6 bases and at J to 6 bases, leaving 5 bases not matched to a gene. Germline CDR1 is MDHEN and CDR2 is SYDVKM. The CDR3 has 13 residues. The CDR3 DNA reads TGTGCCAGCAGAGCGGGGACCTTCAATGAGCAGTTCTTC. Its translation: CASRAGTFNEQFF.

This clone was seen more than once but under ten times. CDR3 in amino acids: CAWRAGRPDRGNQPQHF. As DNA, the CDR3 is TGTGCCTGGAGAGCCGGACGACCGGACAGGGGCAATCAGCCCCAGCATTTT. The chain carries TRBV30 and TRBJ1-5; 8 bases are shared with TRBD1. Germline V lookup: CDR1 GTSNPN, CDR2 SVGIG (reference sequence). The length of the CDR3 is 17 residues. With V trimmed by 3 bases and J by 2 bases, 12 bases remained unmatched.

V usage is TRBV7-8 and J usage is TRBJ2-1, with TRBD2 as a possible D gene (5 bases). The CDR3 totals 9 residues. V was trimmed by 5 bases and J by 14 bases, leaving 7 bases between them. CDR1 is SGHVS and CDR2 is FQNEAQ in the germline V gene. DNA for the CDR3: TGTGCCAGCAGCCCCGGGAAGTTCTTC. This sequence encodes CASSPGKFF.